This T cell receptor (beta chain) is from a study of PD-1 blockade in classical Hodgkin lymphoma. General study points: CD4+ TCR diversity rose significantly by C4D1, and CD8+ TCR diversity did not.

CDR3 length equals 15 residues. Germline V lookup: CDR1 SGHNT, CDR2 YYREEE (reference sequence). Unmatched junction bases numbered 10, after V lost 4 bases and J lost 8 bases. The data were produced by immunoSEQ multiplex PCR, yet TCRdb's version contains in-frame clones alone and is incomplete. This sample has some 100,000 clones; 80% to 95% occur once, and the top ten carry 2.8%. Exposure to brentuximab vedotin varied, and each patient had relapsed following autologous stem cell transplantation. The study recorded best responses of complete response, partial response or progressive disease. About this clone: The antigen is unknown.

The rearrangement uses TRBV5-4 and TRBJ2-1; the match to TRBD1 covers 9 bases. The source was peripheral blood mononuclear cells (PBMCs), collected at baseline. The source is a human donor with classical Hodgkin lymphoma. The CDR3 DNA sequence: TGTGCCAGCAGCCTAACCGGGACAGGGAAGCATGAGCAGTTCTTC. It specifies CASSLTGTGKHEQFF.